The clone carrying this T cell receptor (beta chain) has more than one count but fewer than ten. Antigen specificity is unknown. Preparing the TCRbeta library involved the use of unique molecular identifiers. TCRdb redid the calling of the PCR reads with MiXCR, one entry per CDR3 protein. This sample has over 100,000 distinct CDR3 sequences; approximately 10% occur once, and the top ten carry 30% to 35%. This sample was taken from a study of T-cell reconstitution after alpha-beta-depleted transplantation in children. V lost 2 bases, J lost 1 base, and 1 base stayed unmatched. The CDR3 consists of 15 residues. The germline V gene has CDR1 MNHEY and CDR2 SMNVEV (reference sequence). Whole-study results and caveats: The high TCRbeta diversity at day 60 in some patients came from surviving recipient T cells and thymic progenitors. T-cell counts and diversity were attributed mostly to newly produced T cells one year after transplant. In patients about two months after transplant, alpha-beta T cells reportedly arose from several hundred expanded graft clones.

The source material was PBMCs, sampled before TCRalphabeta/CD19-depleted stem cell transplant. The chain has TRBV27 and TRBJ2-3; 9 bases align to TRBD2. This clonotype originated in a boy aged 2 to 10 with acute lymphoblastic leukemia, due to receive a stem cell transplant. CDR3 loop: CASSLGGGGTDTQYF. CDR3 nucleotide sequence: TGTGCCAGCAGTTTAGGCGGGGGGGGCACAGATACGCAGTATTTT.